Below are 9 T cell receptor beta chains sequenced from a single sample in a study of cytomegalovirus exposure and HLA in healthy donors. PCR amplification relied on 60 Vbeta primers (plus 13 Jbeta primers). Sequenced by immunoSEQ multiplex PCR; TCRdb stores in-frame clones only, minus some. The data hold roughly 160,000 clones, with 60% to 80% observed a single time. The sequencing input was PBMCs. Receptors were obtained from a man aged 30 to 39 in good health and CMV-seropositive.

This sequence joins TRBV5-1 and TRBJ1-3, with a tentative D call TRBD1 (6 bases). The CDR3 sequence is 14 residues long. V lost 10 bases and J lost 0, with 14 bases in between. CDR1 SGHRS and CDR2 YFSETQ come from the germline V gene. CDR3 protein: CARQAPNSGNTIYF. The CDR3 DNA reads as TGCGCCCGACAGGCTCCGAACTCTGGAAACACCATATATTTT.

The chain is built from TRBV28 and TRBJ2-7; 7 positions agree with TRBD1. V was clipped by 5 bases and J by 3 bases; unmatched bases: 7. From germline, CDR1 is MDHEN and CDR2 SYDVKM. The CDR3 sequence is 14 residues long. In DNA, the CDR3 is TGTGCCAGCAGTCCAGGGGGACAGTTCTACGAGCAGTACTTC. Residues: CASSPGGQFYEQYF.

The chain combines TRBV2 with TRBJ1-1, with D perhaps matching TRBD1 (5 bases). In germline, CDR1 is SNHLY, CDR2 FYNNEI. The V end was cut by 9 bases, the J end by 3 bases, with 14 bases between. This CDR3 spans 13 amino acids. The CDR3 sequence: CARSSDMYTEAFF. The CDR3, as DNA: TGTGCCAGATCCTCGGACATGTACACTGAAGCTTTCTTT.

This clone was detected only a few times. The gene calls are TRBV5-4 and TRBJ2-5; TRBD1 matches 7 bases. The V segment lost 4 bases and the J segment 5 bases; nucleotides outside the gene matches: 11. The CDR3 sequence is 15 residues long. Germline lookup yields CDR1 SGHNT and CDR2 YYREEE (reference sequence). The CDR3 DNA sequence: TGTGCCAGCAGCCCTAGACAGGGTTGGGGGGAGACCCAGTACTTC. This sequence encodes CASSPRQGWGETQYF.

V usage is TRBV30 and J usage is TRBJ1-1, with D tentatively TRBD1 (5 bases). V lost 1 base and J lost 2, with 14 bases in between. Germline lookup yields CDR1 GTSNPN and CDR2 SVGIG (reference sequence). CDR3 length: 15 residues. The CDR3 loop is CAWSGLGGDNTEAFF. The CDR3 coding sequence is TGTGCCTGGAGTGGATTAGGAGGGGACAACACTGAAGCTTTCTTT.

This clone was seen just once. The chain is built from TRBV2 and TRBJ2-5, with TRBD2 matching 8 bases. Unmatched junction bases numbered 20, after V lost 7 bases and J lost 7 bases. There are 17 residues in the CDR3. CDR1 is SNHLY, CDR2 FYNNEI, per germline. The CDR3 DNA sequence: TGTGCCAGCAAGGGACCCTTACTAGCGGCACGAAGTCGGACCCAGTACTTC. This sequence encodes CASKGPLLAARSRTQYF.

CDR3 bases: TGTGCCAGCAAGCAAAACACCGGGGAGCTGTTTTTT. Its translation is CASKQNTGELFF. The V call is TRBV7-9, the J call TRBJ2-2; D not resolved. The V end was cut by 7 bases, the J end by 2 bases, with 5 bases between. Per the germline V gene, CDR1 is SEHNR and CDR2 is FQNEAQ (reference sequence). The CDR3 totals 12 residues.

Here the CDR3 reads CASSQTVAGELFF. CDR3 in DNA: TGTGCCAGCAGTCAAACCGTAGCCGGGGAGCTGTTTTTT. The chain has TRBV27 and TRBJ2-2; no definite D call. Per the germline V gene, CDR1 is MNHEY and CDR2 is SMNVEV (reference sequence). This CDR3 has 13 amino acids. Trimming shortened V by 5 bases and J by 6 bases, and 10 bases separated the two germline ends.

V and J are TRBV9 and TRBJ1-2; D not resolved. The germline V gene has CDR1 SGDLS and CDR2 YYNGEE. Trimming removed 1 base at V and 5 bases at J, with 12 bases between. This CDR3 comprises 14 residues. The CDR3: CASSVWPGIYGYTF. The CDR3 DNA sequence: TGTGCCAGCAGCGTATGGCCAGGAATTTATGGCTACACCTTC.